Listed below are T cell receptor beta chains from one sample, sequenced in a study of beta chain features in type 1 diabetes. Produced via immunoSEQ multiplex PCR; TCRdb's table is partial and in-frame only. Of 130,000 or so clones listed, 9% are singletons. Material: central memory CD4+ T cells from blood. The receptors come from a man aged 25 to 40 with type 1 diabetes. The conserved cysteine and the conserved F or W are not part of the CDR3 here. Clone size is shown for a subset of rows, as once, few, many or a class of expanded clone.

j_gene,abundance,v_gene,CDR3aa
TRBJ2-1,few,TRBV7-2,ASSLAGGWYEQF
TRBJ2-1,few,TRBV15,ATSRGQSSGGYNEQF
TRBJ2-3,.,TRBV29-1,SVEGGRGADTQY
TRBJ1-2,few,TRBV29-1,SVPQQGTHWDYGYT
TRBJ1-1,few,TRBV18,ASSPGSGGHTEAF
TRBJ2-3,few,TRBV30,AWTAGLTDTQY
TRBJ2-3,.,TRBV5-8,ASSLSVDTQY
TRBJ1-1,few,TRBV5-4,ASRPGTGKTEAF
TRBJ2-1,few,TRBV18,ASSPMGLAGGDEQF
TRBJ2-1,few,TRBV7-9,ASTLWGDEQF
TRBJ2-1,few,TRBV5-6,ASSLFPTADNEQF
TRBJ2-1,few,TRBV4-2,ASSQDEARDEQF
TRBJ2-7,.,TRBV7-6,ASSSRTGYHEQY
TRBJ1-6,.,TRBV6-5,ASSYSRSFETLSLH
TRBJ2-3,.,TRBV6-1,ASLDRDTDTQY
TRBJ2-1,.,TRBV9,ASSVGTSGGYNEQF
TRBJ2-7,few,TRBV28,ASSLPGGEQY
TRBJ1-5,once,TRBV9,ASSVEGVADQPQH
TRBJ1-1,few,TRBV29-1,SARARLNTEAF
TRBJ1-2,.,TRBV30,AWTGTIGYT
TRBJ2-7,once,TRBV18,ASSPRQGVYEQY
TRBJ2-6,.,TRBV6-1,ASSQQVSGANVLT
TRBJ1-2,.,TRBV30,AWSYRDKHWRGYT
TRBJ2-7,.,TRBV23-1,ASSRKDRGLEEQY
TRBJ1-5,.,TRBV30,AWSTGGGQPQH
TRBJ2-1,few,TRBV19,ASSILVGYSYNEQF